This entry describes one T cell receptor (beta chain). CDR3 length: 14 amino acids. From germline, CDR1 is SGHKS and CDR2 YYEKEE (reference sequence). Trimming stripped 1 base from V and 0 bases from J, with 7 bases between. This sample is drawn from a study of response to subunit inactivated influenza vaccine. Each CDR3 protein is one row after TCRdb ran MiXCR on the RT-PCR reads. The sample contains about 540,000 distinct CDR3 sequences, around 13% of which appear only once. Sequenced material: PBMCs from blood, taken approximately 12 days after vaccination. The V and J genes are TRBV5-5 and TRBJ2-5, with D hard to call. The source of this sequence is a man in his fifties who received an inactivated influenza vaccine. The CDR3 sequence is CASSLWQNQETQYF. The CDR3, as DNA: TGTGCCAGCAGCTTGTGGCAGAACCAAGAGACCCAGTACTTC.